This TCR beta chain appears in the sequencing data of a study of STAT5B mutations in CD4+ large granular lymphocyte leukemia. General study findings and limits: CD4-sorted patient repertoires seemed more clonal than healthy CD4+ repertoires.

V dropped 4 bases and J dropped 8; count of bases not matched to a gene: 6. This CDR3 contains 13 residues. Looked up from germline, CDR1 is SGHDT and CDR2 is YYEEEE. The assay was run at survey level. TCRdb keeps only in-frame clones here, not all; method: immunoSEQ multiplex PCR. The table records more than 30,000 clones, about 89% of them present only once. Notes on this clone: Its antigen remains unknown.

The source is a human donor in good health. The material sequenced was CD4+ T cells from blood buffy coats. The chain recombines TRBV5-6 with TRBJ1-3, with 7 bases lining up with TRBD1. Here the CDR3 DNA reads TGTGCCAGCAGCAAGGACAGGCGGGACACCATATATTTT. Its protein product is CASSKDRRDTIYF.